The 26 T cell receptor beta chains listed next were all sequenced from one sample in a study of T cells after yellow fever vaccination. One entry per CDR3 protein, called by TCRdb with MiXCR from the 5' RACE reads. The profile shows hundreds of thousands of distinct CDR3 sequences, 6.2% of them singletons. The input for sequencing was PBMCs, taken 5 days after the yellow fever booster vaccination. Source of these receptors: a man aged 25-40 years who received the YFV17D yellow fever vaccine.

The V call is TRBV11-2, the J call TRBJ2-3; 8 bases agree with TRBD2. The CDR3 has 17 amino acids. The germline gives CDR1 SGHAT, CDR2 FQNNGV. After removal of 3 bases from V and 4 bases from J, the junction contained 12 bases not matched to a gene. The CDR3 coding sequence is TGTGCCAGCAGCTTTGACCGAAGCGGGAGCGGAGCAGATACGCAGTATTTT. Protein: CASSFDRSGSGADTQYF.

This clonotype was seen at least ten times. The CDR3 sequence is CASSPPGLAGGSSYEQYF. CDR3 coding DNA: TGTGCCAGCTCACCACCGGGACTAGCGGGTGGCAGCTCCTACGAGCAGTACTTC. The chain carries TRBV18 and TRBJ2-7; TRBD2 aligns across 12 bases. Germline trimming cut 0 bases from V and 0 bases from J; bases unmatched to any gene: 6. The CDR3 has 18 residues. Germline assignment: CDR1 KGHSH and CDR2 LQKENI.

Notes on this clonotype: Being one base from a much bigger clone, this may be a read error. The V call is TRBV12-3 or TRBV12-4, the J call TRBJ2-2; possible D gene TRBD2, 7 bases. There are 16 residues in the CDR3. V was cut by 6 bases and J by 4 bases, with 18 bases left in between. CDR3 loop: CASSLRGAAGTGELFF. CDR3 in DNA: TGTGCCAGCAGCCTCCGGGGGGCTGCGGGCACCGGGGAGCTGTTTTTT.

The V gene is TRBV29-1, the J gene TRBJ2-2, with D tentatively TRBD1 or TRBD2 (5 bases each). With 4 bases removed from V and 0 bases from J, the gap between germline ends came to 12 bases. The CDR3 runs to 15 residues. The V gene's germline CDR1 is SQVTM and CDR2 ANQGSEA. Here the CDR3 reads CSVAGTVTNTGELFF. In DNA form, the CDR3 reads TGCAGCGTTGCCGGGACGGTTACGAACACCGGGGAGCTGTTTTTT.

This clonotype appeared a few times. The chain employs TRBV6-2 or TRBV6-3 and TRBJ2-2, with D perhaps matching TRBD1 (6 bases). The ends were cut back, 10 bases at V and 5 bases at J, with 17 bases in the middle. The CDR3 consists of 14 residues. Germline loops: CDR1 MNHEY, CDR2 SVGEGT. The DNA of the CDR3 is TGTGCCACCAAAAACAGGGATTTTACCGGGGAGCTGTTTTTT. Its translation: CATKNRDFTGELFF.

The chain employs TRBV20-1 and TRBJ2-7; D gene unclear. The CDR3 has 12 residues. The V end was cut by 5 bases, the J end by 2 bases, with 10 bases between. CDR1 DFQATT and CDR2 SNEGSKA come from the germline V gene (reference sequence). Here the CDR3 reads CSAVGSPYEQYF. Written as DNA, the CDR3 is TGCAGTGCTGTAGGGTCCCCCTACGAGCAGTACTTC.

This clonotype was detected only a few times. The CDR3 reads CASSLQGQSSYEQYF. As DNA, the CDR3 is TGTGCCAGCAGCTTACAGGGACAGAGCTCCTACGAGCAGTACTTC. V gene TRBV7-2 combines with J gene TRBJ2-7, with TRBD1 identical over 7 bases. V lost 2 bases, J lost 0 bases, and 4 bases stayed unmatched. The germline CDR1 and CDR2 sequences are SGHTA and FQGNSA. The CDR3 loop spans 15 amino acids. Full variable domain (missing parts from reference TRBV7-2 and TRBJ2-7): GAGVSQSPSNKVTEKGKDVELRCDPISGHTALYWYRQSLGQGLEFLIYFQGNSAPDKSGLPSDRFSAERTGGSVSTLTIQRTQQEDSAVYLCASSLQGQSSYEQYFGPGTRLTVT.

The table lists this clonotype with many counts. The CDR3 nucleotides are TGCGCCAGCAGACCACAGGTCCCGAGGACCGGGGAGCTGTTTTTT. It yields the protein CASRPQVPRTGELFF. The V call is TRBV5-1, the J call TRBJ2-2, with D perhaps TRBD1 (5 bases). The CDR3 length is 15 residues. Germline V gene sequence: CDR1 SGHRS, CDR2 YFSETQ. Trimming stripped 5 bases from V and 5 bases from J, with 16 bases between.

The sample holds many counts of this clonotype. V and J are TRBV29-1 and TRBJ1-1, with TRBD1 as a possible D gene (6 bases). Germline CDR1 is SQVTM and CDR2 is ANQGSEA. The CDR3 spans 12 residues. The V end was cut by 4 bases, the J end by 8 bases, with 14 bases between. The DNA of the CDR3 is TGCAGCGTTGCCCTGGGGGGCGCCGAAGCTTTCTTT. Its protein is CSVALGGAEAFF.

This clonotype was counted at least ten times. The chain employs TRBV5-6 and TRBJ2-5; 11 nucleotides agree with TRBD2. J gave up 1 base and V 6 bases, and 11 bases lay outside the gene matches. The CDR3 covers 17 residues. Germline CDR1 is SGHDT and CDR2 is YYEEEE. The CDR3 nucleotides are TGTGCCAGCACCCTCCGACTGACTAGCGGGATCCAAGAGACCCAGTACTTC. Translated, it gives CASTLRLTSGIQETQYF.

In this sample, this clonotype turned up many times. This chain connects TRBV29-1 to TRBJ2-3; D may be TRBD2 (5 bases). The V gene lost 5 bases and the J gene lost 6 bases, with 15 bases spanning the gap. From germline, CDR1 is SQVTM and CDR2 ANQGSEA. The CDR3 sequence is 13 residues long. CDR3 bases: TGCAGCGTTACGTTGACGACGGGGGATACGCAGTATTTT. It specifies CSVTLTTGDTQYF.

This clonotype was observed many times. This chain uses TRBV20-1 with TRBJ2-2; D is perhaps TRBD1 (6 bases). The V gene's germline CDR1 is DFQATT and CDR2 SNEGSKA (reference sequence). The V end lost 3 bases, the J end lost 4 bases, and 12 bases lay between the germline ends. The CDR3 covers 14 residues. This CDR3 reads CSASPGTSTGELFF. The CDR3 DNA reads as TGCAGTGCTAGTCCCGGGACATCCACCGGGGAGCTGTTTTTT.

This clonotype was counted many times. J is TRBJ2-7 and V is TRBV30; TRBD1 matches at 9 bases. V lost 5 bases and J lost 7; bases outside the gene matches: 9. The CDR3 totals 13 residues. Looked up from germline, CDR1 is GTSNPN and CDR2 is SVGIG (reference sequence). The CDR3 DNA reads TGTGCCTGGGGACAGGGGTTCCGTAGGGAGCAGTACTTC. It is translated as CAWGQGFRREQYF.

CDR3 in DNA: TGCAGCGTTGAAAGGCCGGGTTCGGAGACCCAGTACTTC. Amino acids: CSVERPGSETQYF. The V gene is TRBV29-1, the J gene TRBJ2-5; D unclear. The CDR3 totals 13 residues. The germline CDR1 and CDR2 sequences are SQVTM and ANQGSEA. V shed 2 bases and J shed 5 bases, with 12 bases lying between them.

This chain connects TRBV5-4 to TRBJ2-1, with 13 bases lining up with TRBD2. Trimming cost V 5 bases and J 11 bases; bases outside gene matches: 4. The CDR3 loop spans 13 amino acids. Germline CDR1 SGHNT, CDR2 YYREEE (reference sequence). The CDR3, as DNA: TGTGCCAGCAGTACCGGGACTAGCGGGAAGCAGTTCTTC. As protein: CASSTGTSGKQFF.

This clonotype was seen more than once but under ten times. The chain is built from TRBV5-6 and TRBJ2-1; 10 bases are shared with TRBD2. CDR1 and CDR2 (germline): SGHDT, YYEEEE. V was pared by 0 bases and J by 6 bases, with 3 bases of the junction left unmatched. The CDR3 totals 15 residues. This chain's CDR3 is CASSLVGTSANEQFF. In DNA, the CDR3 is TGTGCCAGCAGCTTGGTTGGGACTAGCGCCAATGAGCAGTTCTTC. Full variable domain (rest looked up from reference TRBV5-6 and TRBJ2-1): DAGVTQSPTHLIKTRGQQVTLRCSPKSGHDTVSWYQQALGQGPQFIFQYYEEEERQRGNFPDRFSGHQFPNYSSELNVNALLLGDSALYLCASSLVGTSANEQFFGPGTRLTVL.

This clonotype was found a few times. V gene TRBV12-3 or TRBV12-4 combines with J gene TRBJ2-7, with unresolved D. The length of the CDR3 is 15 residues. V was shortened by 2 bases and J by 2 bases, with 13 bases between the two germline ends. CDR3 sequence reads: CASSLRQARTYEQYF. For the CDR3, the DNA is TGTGCCAGCAGTTTAAGACAAGCGAGGACCTACGAGCAGTACTTC.

V and J are TRBV23-1 and TRBJ2-7; possibly TRBD2 for D (6 bases). TRBV23-1 is known as an ORF, though its function is uncertain. The CDR3 is made up of 15 amino acids. The ends were cut back, 8 bases at V and 1 base at J, with 18 bases in the middle. The CDR3 DNA reads as TGCGCCAGCGATTCCCGCGGGGACGGGTCCTACGAGCAGTACTTC. It translates to CASDSRGDGSYEQYF.

This clonotype was seen ten or more times. The rearrangement joins TRBV7-3 to TRBJ2-3; D is ambiguous. Per germline, CDR1 SGHTA and CDR2 FQGTGA. With 1 base removed from V and 10 bases from J, the gap between germline ends came to 9 bases. CDR3 size: 12 residues. For the CDR3, the DNA is TGTGCCAGCAGCTTAAACGTTGGCGCGCAGTATTTT. It codes for CASSLNVGAQYF.

Ten or more counts support this clonotype. The chain has TRBV20-1 and TRBJ2-5, with D uncertain. There are 15 residues in the CDR3. Germline assignment: CDR1 DFQATT and CDR2 SNEGSKA (reference sequence). V was shortened by 3 bases and J by 2 bases, with 16 bases between the two germline ends. The CDR3 DNA reads TGCAGTGCTAGGGTAGCTACAACGAAGCAAGAGACCCAGTACTTC. It specifies CSARVATTKQETQYF.

In DNA form, the CDR3 reads TGCAGCGTGGGGGGACTATCATACGAGCAGTACTTC. Encoded protein: CSVGGLSYEQYF. The chain links TRBV29-1 to TRBJ2-7; 7 nucleotides align to TRBD2. The CDR3 loop spans 12 amino acids. J was trimmed by 4 bases and V by 6 bases; bases with no gene match: 6. Germline loops: CDR1 SQVTM, CDR2 ANQGSEA.

Only a few counts were recorded for this clonotype. CDR3 sequence: CASSRPWSTDTQYF. CDR3 nucleotides: TGTGCCAGCAGCCGTCCTTGGAGCACAGATACGCAGTATTTT. The chain carries TRBV6-2 or TRBV6-3 and TRBJ2-3, with D unclear. Germline V gives CDR1 MNHEY, CDR2 SVGEGT. V was clipped by 6 bases and J by 0 bases, with 10 bases between them. This CDR3 is built from 14 residues.

This clonotype was seen at least ten times. The chain couples TRBV11-2 to TRBJ2-2; 7 bases agree with TRBD1. Germline loops: CDR1 SGHAT, CDR2 FQNNGV. Unmatched junction bases numbered 9, after V lost 8 bases and J lost 6 bases. The CDR3 sequence is 14 residues long. For the CDR3, the DNA is TGTGCCAGCGGAACTCGACAGGGTCCCGGGGAGCTGTTTTTT. It yields the protein CASGTRQGPGELFF.

This clonotype was counted only a few times. This sequence joins TRBV7-2 and TRBJ2-5; unclear D gene. CDR1 and CDR2 (germline): SGHTA, FQGNSA. Trimming left V 5 bases short and J 5 bases short, with 15 bases between. CDR3 length: 14 residues. DNA for the CDR3: TGTGCCAGCAGCCCCCCTCCTATGGGGGAGACCCAGTACTTC. Protein: CASSPPPMGETQYF.

This chain connects TRBV20-1 to TRBJ1-1; D is possibly TRBD1 (5 bases). Germline CDR1 is DFQATT and CDR2 is SNEGSKA (reference sequence). The V and J ends lost 5 bases and 0 bases respectively, with 10 bases between them. The CDR3 runs to 13 residues. CDR3 nucleotides: TGCAGTGCTCCCGACAGCATGAACACTGAAGCTTTCTTT. This codes for CSAPDSMNTEAFF.

There are many counts of this clonotype. V and J are TRBV5-1 and TRBJ2-2, with 8 bases fitting TRBD1. V was clipped by 1 base and J by 4 bases; unmatched bases: 3. Germline-derived CDR1 and CDR2 are SGHRS and YFSETQ. This CDR3 has 15 residues. The CDR3 region is CASSLLDRGTGELFF. For the CDR3, the DNA is TGCGCCAGCAGCTTGCTTGACAGGGGCACCGGGGAGCTGTTTTTT. The full variable domain, with the rest looked up from reference TRBV5-1 and TRBJ2-2, is KAGVTQTPRYLIKTRGQQVTLSCSPISGHRSVSWYQQTPGQGLQFLFEYFSETQRNKGNFPGRFSGRQFSNSRSEMNVSTLELGDSALYLCASSLLDRGTGELFFGEGSRLTVL.